These T cell receptor beta chains were read from a single sample in a study of beta chain features in type 1 diabetes. This table comes from immunoSEQ multiplex PCR, and its TCRdb copy is limited to in-frame clones, with some not included. Here the sample spans around 330,000 clones, 11% being singletons. The sample taken for sequencing was naive CD4+ T cells from blood. The source of these receptors is a woman younger than 45 in good health. Each CDR3 is given with its conserved first and last residue. A D gene is named only where the DNA matches it firmly. Rows may omit the clone size; those that give it use once, few, many or a size class.

abundance | d_gene | j_gene | v_gene | CDR3nt | CDR3aa
few | . | TRBJ2-3 | TRBV7-2 | TGTGCCAGCAGCTCGCCACAGGGAAATACGCAGTATTTT | CASSSPQGNTQYF
. | TRBD2 | TRBJ2-1 | TRBV28 | TGTGCCAGCAGTTCTGTAACTAGCGGGAGCTACAATGAGCAGTTCTTC | CASSSVTSGSYNEQFF
. | TRBD1 | TRBJ1-2 | TRBV5-4 | TGTGCCAGCAGCACCCGGACAGGGGGCAACTATGGCTACACCTTC | CASSTRTGGNYGYTF
few | . | TRBJ2-7 | TRBV11-1 | TGTGCCAGCAGCTTAGAGGAGGCTGAGCAGTACTTC | CASSLEEAEQYF
few | TRBD1 | TRBJ2-1 | TRBV19 | TGTGCCAGTAGTGTCGAACCCCCGGGACAGGGAAACAATGAGCAGTTCTTC | CASSVEPPGQGNNEQFF
few | TRBD1 | TRBJ2-7 | TRBV18 | TGTGCCAGCTCACCACCACGGTGGGACAGTGCCTACGAGCAGTACTTC | CASSPPRWDSAYEQYF
. | . | TRBJ1-4 | TRBV18 | TGTGCCAGCTCACCACCACCAGGGAGGAGTGAAAAACTGTTTTTT | CASSPPPGRSEKLFF
. | TRBD2 | TRBJ2-1 | TRBV7-2 | TGTGCCAGCAGCTGGCGGGAGGGCCGAGTCGGTGAGCAGTTCTTC | CASSWREGRVGEQFF
few | . | TRBJ2-7 | TRBV7-2 | TGTGCCAGCAGCTCACGGCTCGGAGACGAGCAGTACTTC | CASSSRLGDEQYF
. | TRBD1 | TRBJ2-5 | TRBV29-1 | TGCAGCGTTGGTGGGGAGAAACAGGGGACGCAAGAGACCCAGTACTTC | CSVGGEKQGTQETQYF
. | . | TRBJ2-5 | TRBV6-1 | TGTGCCAGCAGGCTACAGGGTCGGTACCAAGAGACCCAGTACTTC | CASRLQGRYQETQYF
. | TRBD1 | TRBJ1-1 | TRBV5-4 | TGTGCCAGCAGCTTGGGTCAGGGGGCGGGTTGGAACACTGAAGCTTTCTTT | CASSLGQGAGWNTEAFF
. | . | TRBJ1-3 | TRBV28 | TGTGCCAGCAGTTTAGGGCTTTCCACTGGAAACACCATATATTTT | CASSLGLSTGNTIYF
few | TRBD1 | TRBJ2-7 | TRBV28 | TGTGCCAGCAGAGGGGGCAGGATACCCTACGAGCAGTACTTC | CASRGGRIPYEQYF
. | TRBD2 | TRBJ2-3 | TRBV6-5 | TGTGCCAGCAGTTACGAACTAGCGGCAGATACGCAGTATTTT | CASSYELAADTQYF
. | . | TRBJ2-7 | TRBV27 | TGTGCCACCCGACTAGTTCCCTACGAGCAGTACTTC | CATRLVPYEQYF
once | TRBD2 | TRBJ2-1 | TRBV19 | TGTGCCAGTAGTACTAGTAGCGGGAGTGGTGAGCAGTTCTTC | CASSTSSGSGEQFF
few | . | TRBJ1-4 | TRBV7-2 | TGTGCCAGCAGCTTAGAGAGGGCAACTAATGAAAAACTGTTTTTT | CASSLERATNEKLFF
few | . | TRBJ2-2 | TRBV6-5 | TGTGCCAGCAGTTACTTCGCTAGCTTCGACACCGGGGAGCTGTTTTTT | CASSYFASFDTGELFF
. | . | TRBJ2-5 | TRBV6-5 | TGTGCCAGCAGTTACTCGAGTCCCGGAGGGGAGACCCAGTACTTC | CASSYSSPGGETQYF
few | . | TRBJ2-5 | TRBV19 | TGTGCCAGTAGTATCGAGCGGAAAGAGACCCAGTACTTC | CASSIERKETQYF
. | . | TRBJ2-7 | TRBV19 | TGTGCCAGTACCCCAGGGGGGAGCTCCTACGAGCAGTACTTC | CASTPGGSSYEQYF
. | . | TRBJ2-3 | TRBV7-2 | TGTGCCAGCAGCTTAGTTGGCGGGATCACAGATACGCAGTATTTT | CASSLVGGITDTQYF
few | TRBD2 | TRBJ2-5 | TRBV7-9 | TGTGCCAGCAGCCCGGGGACTAGCGGGGGCCAAGAGACCCAGTACTTC | CASSPGTSGGQETQYF
few | TRBD2 | TRBJ2-1 | TRBV28 | TGTGCCAGCAGTCCTAGCGGGAGAAGGGATGAGCAGTTCTTC | CASSPSGRRDEQFF
few | TRBD1 | TRBJ2-5 | TRBV5-6 | TGTGCCAGCAGCTTGTTGTTGGGACAGCCTTCCGTAAAGACCCAGTACTTC | CASSLLLGQPSVKTQYF
. | TRBD1 | TRBJ1-2 | TRBV5-1 | TGCGCCAGCAGCCTAGGACAGGGGACTGGCTACACCTTC | CASSLGQGTGYTF
. | TRBD1 | TRBJ1-2 | TRBV18 | TGTGCCAGCTCACCAGTCCCCTGGGACAGGTCGGACTATGGCTACACCTTC | CASSPVPWDRSDYGYTF
. | TRBD1 | TRBJ2-4 | TRBV7-2 | TGTGCCAGCAGCCCGCGGACAGGAAATCTAGCCAAAAACATTCAGTACTTC | CASSPRTGNLAKNIQYF
. | TRBD1 | TRBJ2-1 | TRBV7-3 | TGTGCCAGCAGCTTGGACAGGGGCTCCTACAATGAGCAGTTCTTC | CASSLDRGSYNEQFF
. | TRBD2 | TRBJ2-1 | TRBV9 | TGTGCCAGCAGCGTGAGCGGGAGCTCCTACAATGAGCAGTTCTTC | CASSVSGSSYNEQFF
. | . | TRBJ2-3 | TRBV15 | TGTGCCACCAGCCCTCGGCCGGGGATAAGCACAGATACGCAGTATTTT | CATSPRPGISTDTQYF
. | . | TRBJ1-4 | TRBV5-1 | TGCGCCAGCAGCTTGGGGAGCAGTGCAACTAATGAAAAACTGTTTTTT | CASSLGSSATNEKLFF
. | . | TRBJ2-7 | TRBV5-1 | TGCGCCAGCAGCTTGGCAGGGGTGTCCTACGAGCAGTACTTC | CASSLAGVSYEQYF
. | . | TRBJ2-3 | TRBV15 | TGTGCCACCAGTTCATTTAGCGGAGGCACAGATACGCAGTATTTT | CATSSFSGGTDTQYF
. | . | TRBJ1-4 | TRBV28 | TGTGCCAGCAGTAGACGACAGGCCGGGAATGAAAAACTGTTTTTT | CASSRRQAGNEKLFF